The rows below give T cell receptor beta chains drawn from one sample of a study of shared T cell receptors in the human thymus. The repertoire was sequenced with immunoSEQ multiplex PCR; TCRdb's copy has only in-frame clones and lacks some. The data hold more than 550,000 clones, with approximately 85% observed a single time. This sample was shared with a second study, whose subject was human thymus T cells.

The sample comprised thymocytes. These receptors originate from a girl under three years old with a congenital heart defect. Each CDR3 is given with its conserved first and last residue. A D gene is named only where the DNA matches it firmly.

v_gene: TRBV5-1; j_gene: TRBJ1-1; d_gene: TRBD1; CDR3aa: CASSGTDPRDTEAFF
v_gene: TRBV29-1; j_gene: TRBJ1-2; d_gene: TRBD1; CDR3aa: CSAYDRGSSGYTF
v_gene: TRBV14; j_gene: TRBJ2-7; d_gene: TRBD1; CDR3aa: CASSPRGTAQARHEYEQYF
v_gene: TRBV7-2; j_gene: TRBJ1-1; d_gene: TRBD1; CDR3aa: CASSSKGAEDTEAFF
v_gene: TRBV14; j_gene: TRBJ1-1; d_gene: TRBD1; CDR3aa: CASSQVATGAIDTDTEAFF
v_gene: TRBV6-4; j_gene: TRBJ1-1; d_gene: TRBD1; CDR3aa: CASSDSPGTGVTFF
v_gene: TRBV9; j_gene: TRBJ2-2; d_gene: TRBD2; CDR3aa: CASSATPGGLNGELFF
v_gene: TRBV7-9; j_gene: TRBJ1-3; d_gene: TRBD1; CDR3aa: CASSPGTDQTDSGNTIYF
v_gene: TRBV5-4; j_gene: TRBJ2-7; d_gene: .; CDR3aa: CASSLAPVTGTSPTYEQYF
v_gene: TRBV6-5; j_gene: TRBJ2-7; d_gene: TRBD2; CDR3aa: CASRREAYEQYF
v_gene: TRBV15; j_gene: TRBJ1-2; d_gene: .; CDR3aa: CATSRDESESVANYGYTF
v_gene: TRBV5-1; j_gene: TRBJ2-1; d_gene: TRBD2; CDR3aa: CASSLVMSSGGGEQFF
v_gene: TRBV14; j_gene: TRBJ1-1; d_gene: .; CDR3aa: CASSQDTAGSDNTEAFF
v_gene: TRBV7-2; j_gene: TRBJ2-6; d_gene: .; CDR3aa: CASSSRRTGAGANVLTF
v_gene: TRBV14; j_gene: TRBJ2-1; d_gene: .; CDR3aa: CASSQGWAGPLPNEQFF
v_gene: TRBV29-1; j_gene: TRBJ2-3; d_gene: .; CDR3aa: CSAGTDTQYF
v_gene: TRBV27; j_gene: TRBJ2-6; d_gene: .; CDR3aa: CASSLHSPSSGANVLTF
v_gene: TRBV6-1; j_gene: TRBJ2-5; d_gene: TRBD1; CDR3aa: CASRRTGGMETQYF
v_gene: TRBV6-5; j_gene: TRBJ1-1; d_gene: .; CDR3aa: CASRTGTEAFF
v_gene: TRBV7-6; j_gene: TRBJ1-4; d_gene: TRBD1; CDR3aa: CASSEIVRQGINEKLFF
v_gene: TRBV27; j_gene: TRBJ2-7; d_gene: TRBD2; CDR3aa: CASSLSEPLGGSHEQYF
v_gene: TRBV15; j_gene: TRBJ2-7; d_gene: TRBD2; CDR3aa: CATSFKLAGYEQYF
v_gene: TRBV29-1; j_gene: TRBJ1-2; d_gene: TRBD1; CDR3aa: CSVQGQITNYGYTF
v_gene: TRBV15; j_gene: TRBJ2-7; d_gene: TRBD2; CDR3aa: CATSRNDHWTSGRSYEQYF
v_gene: TRBV27; j_gene: TRBJ2-2; d_gene: .; CDR3aa: CASSLSGRANTGELFF
v_gene: TRBV14; j_gene: TRBJ1-1; d_gene: .; CDR3aa: CASSLTQGAKIRNTEAFF
v_gene: TRBV11-2; j_gene: TRBJ2-2; d_gene: .; CDR3aa: CASSLPHSGTLKNTGELFF
v_gene: TRBV7-9; j_gene: TRBJ1-2; d_gene: .; CDR3aa: CASRLTTETGVSGYTF
v_gene: TRBV27; j_gene: TRBJ1-1; d_gene: .; CDR3aa: CASSLSWLSGTEAFF
v_gene: TRBV10-1; j_gene: TRBJ2-3; d_gene: .; CDR3aa: CASSTASSTDTQYF
v_gene: TRBV9; j_gene: TRBJ1-2; d_gene: TRBD1; CDR3aa: CASSVPGTGHGYTF
v_gene: TRBV28; j_gene: TRBJ1-1; d_gene: .; CDR3aa: CASSPEPPRRGRDMNTEAFF
v_gene: TRBV4-1; j_gene: TRBJ1-4; d_gene: .; CDR3aa: CASSQDVRGNEKLFF
v_gene: TRBV6-1; j_gene: TRBJ1-5; d_gene: .; CDR3aa: CASREHTPDQPQHF
v_gene: TRBV4-3; j_gene: TRBJ1-1; d_gene: .; CDR3aa: CASSQARRNPTEVPEAFF